Below, one T cell receptor beta chain is given with its context. This sample is drawn from a study of blood T cell repertoires in COVID-19. Overall study: Sources were T cells, B-cell-depleted T cells, or PBMCs; the material itself was cDNA or gDNA.

Sequencing was performed with immunoSEQ multiplex PCR; in TCRdb, only in-frame clones are kept and a portion is missing. The sample lists 430,000 or so clones, about 88% occurring once. CDR1 is SGDLS, CDR2 YYNGEE, per germline. CDR3 size: 17 residues. J lost 2 bases, V lost 3 bases, and 8 bases had no gene match. This rearrangement joins TRBV9 to TRBJ2-5; 12 bases align to TRBD2. The material sequenced was PBMCs or T cells enriched from blood (not recorded which). This TCR was sampled from a woman aged 18-29 years who had been exposed to COVID-19. The CDR3 sequence: CASSDKRTSGEQETQYF. The CDR3 DNA follows: TGTGCCAGCAGCGACAAGAGGACTAGCGGGGAGCAAGAGACCCAGTACTTC.